This note documents a single TCR beta chain sequence. The antigen is unknown. cDNA libraries of TCR beta carried unique molecular identifiers. With about 1 to 11 million T cells as the source, some 500,000 cDNA molecules resulted. TCRdb fed the PCR reads into MiXCR, producing one record per CDR3 protein. The sample lists 450,000 to 650,000 distinct CDR3 sequences, roughly 47% seen once, with more than 1.5% in the top ten. Germline V gives CDR1 SEHNR, CDR2 FQNEAQ (reference sequence). CDR3 size: 14 residues. The trim removed 5 bases at V and 0 bases at J, leaving 3 bases unmatched. This sample was included in a study of post-analysis software for immune sequencing data. The overall study: The disease courses covered relapsing-remitting, secondary progressive and progressive-relapsing multiple sclerosis.

The study's findings and limits: Normalized Chao1 diversity in multiple sclerosis patients fell significantly below that of controls. In patients, TRBV5-6, TRBV5-1 and TRBV20-1 belonged to roughly 5 TRBV segments found more frequently than in controls. Strong co-clustering by F measure was seen for same-batch samples.

The sequencing input was blood. The chain carries TRBV7-9 and TRBJ2-7; 8 bases map to TRBD2. This sequence was found in a girl aged 10 to 17 with multiple sclerosis. In DNA form, the CDR3 reads TGTGCCAGCAGCACACTAGCGGACTCCTACGAGCAGTACTTC. Translated: CASSTLADSYEQYF.